Listed here are 6 T cell receptor beta chains from one sample, sequenced in a study of shared clonotypes between healthy human individuals (dated by TCRdb to about 2020). Libraries were built with the immunoSEQ multiplex PCR assay. As stored in TCRdb, this immuneACCESS dataset retains in-frame rearrangements with V and J assigned. A fraction of the clones does not appear; measured against another copy, unresolved V genes explain less than half of the discrepancy, and the remainder lacks a known reason. This sample gives roughly 2,300,000 clones in total; about nine tenths of them show up just once. Approximately 0.4% of the sample goes to the ten largest clones. The sample consisted of naive CD4+ T cells from PBMCs. Per the publication, the cell subset or site label means: CD45RA+ positively selected. Every receptor here comes from a young man in good health. Some clones in this sample may be carry-over from other donors' samples.

This chain joins TRBV7-8 and TRBJ2-5, with TRBD1 matching over 8 bases. CDR1 is SGHVS, CDR2 FQNEAQ, per germline. Trimming at V came to 3 bases and at J to 3 bases, leaving 3 bases not matched to a gene. CDR3 length: 14 residues. CDR3 residues: CASSFDRGKETQYF. The CDR3 DNA is TGTGCCAGCAGCTTCGACAGGGGAAAAGAGACCCAGTACTTC.

V gene TRBV9 combines with J gene TRBJ1-4; possibly TRBD1 for D (6 bases). This CDR3 region has 15 residues. From germline, CDR1 is SGDLS and CDR2 YYNGEE. Trimming removed 0 bases at V and 4 bases at J, with 10 bases between. Written as DNA, the CDR3 is TGTGCCAGCAGCGTAGCTTCAGGGGTTAATGAAAAACTGTTTTTT. It specifies CASSVASGVNEKLFF.

This chain connects TRBV27 to TRBJ1-1; weak D call: TRBD1 (5 bases). Germline V gene sequence: CDR1 MNHEY, CDR2 SMNVEV (reference sequence). This CDR3 contains 15 residues. V lost 3 bases and J 3 bases, leaving 14 bases between the germline ends. The CDR3 DNA is TGTGCCAGCAGTTTTATGGGGGGGTCCTACACTGAAGCTTTCTTT. It specifies CASSFMGGSYTEAFF.

The V and J genes are TRBV9 and TRBJ1-2, with TRBD1 matching over 8 bases. CDR1 SGDLS and CDR2 YYNGEE come from the germline V gene. V was clipped by 3 bases and J by 2 bases; unmatched bases: 6. This CDR3 comprises 15 residues. The CDR3 region is CASSGQGRHNYGYTF. The CDR3 region has the DNA TGTGCCAGCAGCGGACAGGGGCGACACAACTATGGCTACACCTTC.

V is TRBV4-1 and J is TRBJ1-2; TRBD1 might be the D (6 bases). The CDR3 is made up of 15 amino acids. V was trimmed by 4 bases and J by 1 base, leaving 13 bases between them. Germline CDR1 and CDR2: MGHRA and YSYEKL. The CDR3 coding sequence is TGCGCCAGCAGCCTTGGGGGGGGCCTTAACTATGGCTACACCTTC. Residues: CASSLGGGLNYGYTF.

The chain recombines TRBV5-4 with TRBJ2-5, with 12 bases that match TRBD2. The CDR3 runs to 15 residues. V was clipped by 4 bases and J by 7 bases; unmatched bases: 8. Germline CDR1 and CDR2: SGHNT and YYREEE (reference sequence). CDR3 residues: CASSTGLAGSGTQYF. Here the CDR3 DNA reads TGTGCCAGCAGCACCGGACTAGCGGGGTCAGGGACCCAGTACTTC.